This T cell receptor beta chain is drawn from a study of blood T cells in healthy people across ages. The CDR3 is 13 residues long. The germline CDR1 and CDR2 sequences are SNHLY and FYNNEI. V gave up 11 bases and J gave up 5 bases, with 16 bases separating them. With a J-beta primer mix and a sample-barcoded 5' primer, a second PCR ran about 6 to 11 cycles. Via MiXCR, TCRdb re-called the 5' RACE reads, giving one row per CDR3 protein. The profile shows over a million distinct CDR3 sequences, approximately 25% of them singletons. Another study also made use of these data, one on T cells of mothers and their children. This second report adds: All donors were healthy and Caucasian; they were three mothers and their six children. Within related and unrelated pairs, thymic selection shapes TCR recombination output in a similar way. The study found slightly higher but non-significant overlap in related versus unrelated mother-child pairs. Persisting microchimeric T cell clones went undetected.

The chain employs TRBV2 and TRBJ2-1, with D possibly being TRBD2 (5 bases). Sequencing was performed on blood. The sequence was collected from a girl aged 2 to 10 in good health. This CDR3 is CACQDWPDNEQFF. CDR3 coding DNA: TGTGCCTGTCAGGACTGGCCTGACAATGAGCAGTTCTTC. Full variable domain (outside the CDR3, taken from reference TRBV2 and TRBJ2-1): EPEVTQTPSHQVTQMGQEVILRCVPISNHLYFYWYRQILGQKVEFLVSFYNNEISEKSEIFDDQFSVERPDGSNFTLKIRSTKLEDSAMYFCACQDWPDNEQFFGPGTRLTVL.